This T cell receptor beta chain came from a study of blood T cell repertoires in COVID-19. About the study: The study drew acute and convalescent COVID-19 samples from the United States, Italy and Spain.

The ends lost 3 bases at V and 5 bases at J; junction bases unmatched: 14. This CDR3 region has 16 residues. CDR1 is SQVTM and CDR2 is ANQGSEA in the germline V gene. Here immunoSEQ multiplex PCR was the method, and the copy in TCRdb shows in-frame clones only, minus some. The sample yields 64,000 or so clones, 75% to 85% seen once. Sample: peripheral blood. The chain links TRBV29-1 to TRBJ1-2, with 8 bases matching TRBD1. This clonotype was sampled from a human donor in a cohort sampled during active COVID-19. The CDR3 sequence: CSVDTGGYKEGYGYTF. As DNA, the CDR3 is TGCAGCGTTGATACAGGGGGGTACAAGGAGGGGTATGGCTACACCTTC.